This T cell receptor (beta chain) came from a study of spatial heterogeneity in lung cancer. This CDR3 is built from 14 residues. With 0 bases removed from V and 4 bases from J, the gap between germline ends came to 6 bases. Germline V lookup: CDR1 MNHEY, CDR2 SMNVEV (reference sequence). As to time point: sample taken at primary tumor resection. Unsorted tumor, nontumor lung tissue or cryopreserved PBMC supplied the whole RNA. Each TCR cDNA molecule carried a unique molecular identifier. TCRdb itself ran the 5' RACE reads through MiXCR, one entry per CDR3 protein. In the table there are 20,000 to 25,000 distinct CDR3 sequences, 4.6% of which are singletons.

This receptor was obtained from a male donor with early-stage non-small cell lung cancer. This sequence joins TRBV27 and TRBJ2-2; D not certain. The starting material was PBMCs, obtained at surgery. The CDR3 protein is CASSLSKGTGELFF. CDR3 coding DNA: TGTGCCAGCAGTTTATCTAAGGGCACCGGGGAGCTGTTTTTT.